Listed below are T cell receptor beta chains from one sample, sequenced in a study of CD8 T cells in ankylosing spondylitis. Each CDR3 protein gets one entry after TCRdb re-called the 5' RACE reads with MiXCR. Here the sample spans around 450,000 distinct CDR3 sequences, roughly a quarter being singletons. Sequenced input: blood, either unsorted or a sorted T cell fraction (not recorded which). The source is a male donor with ankylosing spondylitis. CDR3s include the opening cysteine and the closing phenylalanine or tryptophan. D genes are given only for firm matches. Not every row has a clone size; where given, it reads once, few, many or a size class.

d_gene	j_gene	v_gene	len	abundance	CDR3nt	CDR3aa
NA	TRBJ2-5	TRBV7-7	16	NA	TGTGCCAGCAGCTTAGGTGGGACACCCAATGGGGAGACCCAGTACTTC	CASSLGGTPNGETQYF
NA	TRBJ1-4	TRBV7-9	12	NA	TGTGCCAGCAGCTTTGGTTCTCCAAAACTGTTTTTT	CASSFGSPKLFF
NA	TRBJ2-1	TRBV7-9	15	NA	TGTGCCAGCAGCTCGGGACACTTTGGAACGGATGAGCAGTTCTTC	CASSSGHFGTDEQFF
TRBD1	TRBJ2-7	TRBV20-1	14	NA	TGCAGTGCAACTCCTTCCAGGGGGCCGGGCGAGCAGTACTTC	CSATPSRGPGEQYF
TRBD1	TRBJ2-6	TRBV6-1	16	few	TGTGCCAGCGCCTGGACAGGGAACTCTGGGGCCAACGTCCTGACTTTC	CASAWTGNSGANVLTF
TRBD1	TRBJ1-6	TRBV2	16	few	TGTGCCAGCGGCACAGGGGGCTCGTCCTATAATTCACCCCTCCACTTT	CASGTGGSSYNSPLHF
NA	TRBJ2-1	TRBV24-1	13	many	TGTGCCACCAGTGAACCCGGGACGGCGAGGGAGTTCTTC	CATSEPGTAREFF
TRBD2	TRBJ2-3	TRBV20-1	15	few	TGCAGTGCTTGCCATAGTGGGAGGGCGACAGATACGCAGTATTTT	CSACHSGRATDTQYF
TRBD1	TRBJ1-6	TRBV7-9	13	few	TGTGCCAGCAGCTTTCAACAGGGGACACCCCTCCACTTT	CASSFQQGTPLHF
TRBD1	TRBJ2-1	TRBV7-2	13	NA	TGTGCCAGCAGTAACGGACAGGACAATGAGCAGTTCTTC	CASSNGQDNEQFF
TRBD2	TRBJ2-3	TRBV11-2	15	NA	TGTGCCAGCAGCTTAGATGCGGGAGTCACAGATACGCAGTATTTT	CASSLDAGVTDTQYF
TRBD1	TRBJ2-5	TRBV29-1	12	few	TGCAGCGGTTCAGGGGGCGAAGAGACCCAGTACTTC	CSGSGGEETQYF
TRBD2	TRBJ2-2	TRBV20-1	16	many	TGCAGTGCGCTCTTCTCTAGCGGGAGGGCCCCCGGGGAGCTGTTTTTT	CSALFSSGRAPGELFF
NA	TRBJ1-1	TRBV2	16	NA	TGTGCCAGCAGTGAAGACCCCCGGGGGCTGGACACTGAAGCTTTCTTT	CASSEDPRGLDTEAFF
NA	TRBJ2-7	TRBV20-1	12	many	TGCAGTGCTCCCGGACGATCCTACGAGCAGTACTTC	CSAPGRSYEQYF
NA	TRBJ2-1	TRBV12-3/TRBV12-4	15	NA	TGTGCCAGCAGTTTAAGCGTGAGACAGGCCCCCGAGCAGTTCTTC	CASSLSVRQAPEQFF
NA	TRBJ2-7	TRBV15	13	few	TGTGCCACCAGCAGAGATGGGGGCTACGAGCAGTACTTC	CATSRDGGYEQYF
NA	TRBJ2-7	TRBV29-1	12	many	TGCAGCGGGGGGAACAGGGCAAGCGAGCAGTACTTC	CSGGNRASEQYF
TRBD1	TRBJ2-1	TRBV5-1	14	NA	TGCGCCAGCAGCGAGGGACAGAGATACAATGAGCAGTTCTTC	CASSEGQRYNEQFF
TRBD2	TRBJ2-1	TRBV25-1	16	few	TGTGCCAGCACCGGACTAGCGGGAGGTCGGGGAAATGAGCAGTTCTTC	CASTGLAGGRGNEQFF
TRBD1	TRBJ2-7	TRBV19	15	NA	TGTGCCAGTAGTAGGGGACAGGAAAGCTCCTACGAGCAGTACTTC	CASSRGQESSYEQYF
TRBD1	TRBJ1-5	TRBV28	14	few	TGTGCCAGCAGTTTCCCAGGGGGCTGGCAGCCCCAGCATTTT	CASSFPGGWQPQHF
TRBD2	TRBJ2-1	TRBV12-3/TRBV12-4	19	NA	TGTGCCAGCAGTCCTAAAGTCCCGGGACTAGCGGGAGGGTACAATGAGCAGTTCTTC	CASSPKVPGLAGGYNEQFF
NA	TRBJ1-1	TRBV20-1	12	NA	TGCAGTGCCGCCGAGGGGTCACTCGAAGCTTTCTTT	CSAAEGSLEAFF
NA	TRBJ2-1	TRBV7-9	15	many	TGTGCCAGCAGTCCCCTCGGGACCACCTTTGGTGAGCAGTTCTTC	CASSPLGTTFGEQFF
NA	TRBJ1-4	TRBV7-9	15	few	TGTGCCAGCAGCTTATCCTCCGGGGGCACTGAAAAACTGTTTTTT	CASSLSSGGTEKLFF
NA	TRBJ2-1	TRBV11-1	15	few	TGTGCCAGCAGCTTAAGCGTAGAAAAGCACAATGAGCAGTTCTTC	CASSLSVEKHNEQFF
NA	TRBJ2-1	TRBV5-1	16	few	TGCGCCAGCAGCTTGGGGTTGACTAGTGGGGGTATGGAGCAGTTCTTC	CASSLGLTSGGMEQFF
NA	TRBJ2-5	TRBV25-1	16	few	TGTGCCAGCAGTGAAGGCGGGACAGCCAACCAAGAGACCCAGTACTTC	CASSEGGTANQETQYF
NA	TRBJ2-7	TRBV15	17	NA	TGTGCCACCAGCAGAGAGGGGGGGGCGGCGAGCTCCTACGAGCAGTACTTC	CATSREGGAASSYEQYF
TRBD2	TRBJ2-1	TRBV4-2	20	few	TGTGCCAGCAGCCAAGATCACGCGGGAGGGGTAGGGTCGGGCGACAATGAGCAGTTCTTC	CASSQDHAGGVGSGDNEQFF
NA	TRBJ1-4	TRBV5-1	16	many	TGCGCCAGCAGTCCAATCTACGGGGACAACAATGAAAAACTGTTTTTT	CASSPIYGDNNEKLFF
NA	TRBJ1-5	TRBV20-1	13	NA	TGCAGTGCTAGACCCGGAGAGGATCAGCCCCAGCATTTT	CSARPGEDQPQHF
NA	TRBJ1-1	TRBV29-1	15	NA	TGCAGCGTTTTTCTAAGGGGGGGCACGGACACTGAAGCTTTCTTT	CSVFLRGGTDTEAFF
NA	TRBJ2-5	TRBV10-3	13	few	TGTGCCATCAGTGACAGGGCCCAAGAGACCCAGTACTTC	CAISDRAQETQYF
NA	TRBJ2-3	TRBV18	13	few	TGTGCCAGCTCACCAGGGGCCACAGATACGCAGTATTTT	CASSPGATDTQYF
NA	TRBJ1-3	TRBV12-3/TRBV12-4	13	NA	TGTGCCAGCGCCACAGACTCTGGAAACACCATATATTTT	CASATDSGNTIYF
NA	TRBJ2-2	TRBV3-1	18	NA	TGTGCCAGCAGCCAAGATCTGGGGGGCCCCCGAAACACCGGGGAGCTGTTTTTT	CASSQDLGGPRNTGELFF
NA	TRBJ1-2	TRBV20-1	13	NA	TGCAGTGCCACTGTAAAGGGGAACTATGGCTACACCTTC	CSATVKGNYGYTF
NA	TRBJ1-1	TRBV20-1	16	few	TGCAGTGCTATGAATCTAGCGGCCGGGCTGAACACTGAAGCTTTCTTT	CSAMNLAAGLNTEAFF
TRBD1	TRBJ1-6	TRBV25-1	15	few	TGTGCCAGCAGGAAGACAGGGGCAAATTATTCACCCCTCCACTTT	CASRKTGANYSPLHF
TRBD2	TRBJ2-1	TRBV5-1	18	few	TGCGCCAGCAGCCCCTTCCCACCTAGCGGTAACTCCTACAATGAGCAGTTCTTC	CASSPFPPSGNSYNEQFF
NA	TRBJ1-5	TRBV5-1	14	few	TGCGCCAGCAGCTTGGGGACTGGGACTCAGCCCCAGCATTTT	CASSLGTGTQPQHF
TRBD2	TRBJ2-1	TRBV20-1	15	NA	TGCAGTGCTAGAGCGCCGACTAGCGGGAGCGATGAGCAGTTCTTC	CSARAPTSGSDEQFF
NA	TRBJ1-5	TRBV4-2	14	NA	TGTGCCAGCAGCCCTTGGGACAGCAATCAGCCCCAGCATTTT	CASSPWDSNQPQHF
NA	TRBJ2-7	TRBV11-2	17	once	TGTGCCAGCAGCTTAGATCGGGGGTGGCTAGACGTCCACGAGCAGTACTTC	CASSLDRGWLDVHEQYF
NA	TRBJ2-5	TRBV3-1	15	NA	TGTGCCAGCAGCCAAGCTCCCGCTATCAAAGAGACCCAGTACTTC	CASSQAPAIKETQYF
NA	TRBJ1-5	TRBV10-3	14	NA	TGTGCCATCAGTGACGACAGGTACGGTCAGCCCCAGCATTTT	CAISDDRYGQPQHF
NA	TRBJ1-5	TRBV28	16	many	TGTGCCAGCAGCCCTGTTGGGGTCTATAGCAATCAGCCCCAGCATTTT	CASSPVGVYSNQPQHF
TRBD1	TRBJ2-6	TRBV10-3	13	NA	TGTGCCATCAGAGACCGGGACAGGGACGTCCTGACTTTC	CAIRDRDRDVLTF
TRBD2	TRBJ2-1	TRBV6-5	16	once	TGTGCCAGCAGTTACCCCCCCTTAGCGGGTCGGATTGAGCAGTTCTTC	CASSYPPLAGRIEQFF
NA	TRBJ2-1	TRBV20-1	15	few	TGCAGTGCTAGTGTTAAGGCCGTGGAAGGCAATGAGCAGTTCTTC	CSASVKAVEGNEQFF